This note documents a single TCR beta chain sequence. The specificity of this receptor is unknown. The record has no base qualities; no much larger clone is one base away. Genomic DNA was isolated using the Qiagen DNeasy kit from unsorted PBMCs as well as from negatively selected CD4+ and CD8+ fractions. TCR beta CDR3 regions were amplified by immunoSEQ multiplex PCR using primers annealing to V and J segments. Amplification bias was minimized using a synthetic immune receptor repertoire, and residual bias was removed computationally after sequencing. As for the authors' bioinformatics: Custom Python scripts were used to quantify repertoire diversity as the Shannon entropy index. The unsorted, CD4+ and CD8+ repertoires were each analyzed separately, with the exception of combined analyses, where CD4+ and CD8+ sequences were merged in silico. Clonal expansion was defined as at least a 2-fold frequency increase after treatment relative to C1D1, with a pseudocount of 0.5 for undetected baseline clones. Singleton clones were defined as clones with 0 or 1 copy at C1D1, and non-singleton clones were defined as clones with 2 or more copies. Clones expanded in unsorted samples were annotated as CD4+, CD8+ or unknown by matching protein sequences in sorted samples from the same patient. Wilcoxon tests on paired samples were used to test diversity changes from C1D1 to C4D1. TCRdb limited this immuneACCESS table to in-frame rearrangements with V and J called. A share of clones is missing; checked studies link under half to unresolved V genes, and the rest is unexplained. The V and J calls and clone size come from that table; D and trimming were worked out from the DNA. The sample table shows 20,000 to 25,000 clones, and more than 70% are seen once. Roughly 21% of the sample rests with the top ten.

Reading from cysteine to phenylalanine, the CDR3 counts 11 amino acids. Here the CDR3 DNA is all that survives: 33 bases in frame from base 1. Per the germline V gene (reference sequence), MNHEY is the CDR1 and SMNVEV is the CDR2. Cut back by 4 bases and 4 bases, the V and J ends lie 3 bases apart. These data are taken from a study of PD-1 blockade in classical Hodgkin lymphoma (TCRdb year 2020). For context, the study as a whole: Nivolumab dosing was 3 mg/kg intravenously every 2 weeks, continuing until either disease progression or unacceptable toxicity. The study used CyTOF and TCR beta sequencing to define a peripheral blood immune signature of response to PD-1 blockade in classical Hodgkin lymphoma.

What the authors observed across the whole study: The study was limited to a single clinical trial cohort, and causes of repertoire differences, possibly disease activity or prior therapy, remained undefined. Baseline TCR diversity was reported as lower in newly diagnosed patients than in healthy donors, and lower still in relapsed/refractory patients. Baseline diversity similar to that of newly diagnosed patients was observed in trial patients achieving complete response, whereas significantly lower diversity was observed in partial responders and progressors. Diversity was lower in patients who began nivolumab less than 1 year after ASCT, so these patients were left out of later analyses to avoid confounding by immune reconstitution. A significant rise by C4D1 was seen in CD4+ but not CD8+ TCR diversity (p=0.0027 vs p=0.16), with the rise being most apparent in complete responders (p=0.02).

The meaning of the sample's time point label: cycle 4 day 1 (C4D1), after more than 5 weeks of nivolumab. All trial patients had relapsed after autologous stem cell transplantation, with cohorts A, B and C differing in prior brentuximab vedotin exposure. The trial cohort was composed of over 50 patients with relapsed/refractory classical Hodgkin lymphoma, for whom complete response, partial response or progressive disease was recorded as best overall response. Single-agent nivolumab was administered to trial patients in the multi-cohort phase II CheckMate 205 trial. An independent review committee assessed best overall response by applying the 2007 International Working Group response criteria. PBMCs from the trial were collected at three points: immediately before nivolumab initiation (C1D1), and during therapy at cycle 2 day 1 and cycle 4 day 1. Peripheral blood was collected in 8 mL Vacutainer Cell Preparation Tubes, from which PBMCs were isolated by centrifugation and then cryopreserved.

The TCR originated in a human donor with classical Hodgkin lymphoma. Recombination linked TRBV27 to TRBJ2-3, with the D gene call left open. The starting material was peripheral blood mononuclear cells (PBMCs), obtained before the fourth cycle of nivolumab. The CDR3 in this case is CASSYADTQYF. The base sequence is TGTGCCAGCAGTTATGCAGATACGCAGTATTTT.